The clone carrying this T cell receptor (beta chain) was detected only once. As yet, its antigen is unknown. The protocol was immunoSEQ multiplex PCR, while the TCRdb copy is restricted to in-frame clones and leaves out a portion. The sample consists of 3,000 to 4,500 clones, 15% to 20% of them appearing once. The treatment here: randomized to nivolumab then ipilimumab (arm A) or the reverse (arm B). V gave up 9 bases and J gave up 0 bases, with 16 bases separating them. Germline V CDR1 and CDR2: SGHRS, YFSETQ. This CDR3 spans 15 amino acids. The data originate from a study of sequential checkpoint blockade in melanoma. Study findings and constraints: Rising tumor T-cell fraction and clonality meant about 30 times likelier benefit.

This clonotype originated in a human donor with melanoma. Sequencing used tumor tissue (inferred from file names), obtained from a patient given nivolumab and ipilimumab in sequence. The V and J genes are TRBV5-1 and TRBJ2-1; no firm D call. The CDR3 region is CATQYYGSSYNEQFF. The DNA for the CDR3 is TGCGCCACTCAGTATTACGGTAGCTCCTACAATGAGCAGTTCTTC.